This T cell receptor (beta chain) was recorded in a study of OX40 agonist ivuxolimab in advanced cancers. The germline CDR1 and CDR2 sequences are MNHEY and SVGAGI. This CDR3 is built from 15 residues. Between the trimmed V and J ends, which lost 2 bases and 3 bases, there was a span of 13 bases. Generated by immunoSEQ multiplex PCR, the TCRdb table keeps only in-frame clones and is missing some. The data show tens of thousands of clones, with over 85% seen just once and around 48% held by the top ten. The sample here was CD4+ or CD8+ T cells sorted from blood, taken in a trial of the OX40 agonist ivuxolimab. This clonotype was sampled from an adult with an advanced solid tumor such as melanoma, head and neck, liver or kidney cancer. The chain employs TRBV6-5 and TRBJ1-2; no reliable D call. The CDR3 DNA is TGTGCCAGCAGTTACGCGGCGGACGGAGACTATGGCTACACCTTC. Translating gives CASSYAADGDYGYTF.